This T cell receptor beta chain was retrieved from a study of Ad26.COV2.S vaccination and SARS-CoV-2 variants. Libraries were prepared by immunoSEQ multiplex PCR; TCRdb keeps only in-frame clonotypes and omits some of them. The data contain roughly 320,000 clones, around 87% of them singletons. Treatment meaning: some 20 received Ad26.COV2.S at low or high dose, single or two shots; a few received placebo; per-sample allocation not given. Samples analyzed were those drawn on day 63 after the first vaccine or placebo injection. With 2 bases removed from V and 1 base from J, the gap between germline ends came to 12 bases. Germline CDR1 reads KGHSH; CDR2 reads LQKENI. This CDR3 spans 15 amino acids.

The input for sequencing was peripheral blood, taken in a trial of Ad26.COV2.S vaccine versus placebo. The chain couples TRBV18 to TRBJ2-7; unclear D gene. This receptor was obtained from a person between 18 and 59 years old who received the Ad26.COV2.S COVID-19 vaccine or a placebo. The CDR3 bases are TGTGCCAGCTCACCAAGGAGACTCAAATCCTACGAGCAGTACTTC. Its protein product is CASSPRRLKSYEQYF.